The entry below describes one T cell receptor beta chain. Its target is not known. Indicated treatment: oral pan-JAK inhibitor, 5-10 mg twice daily. TCR sequencing used cDNA made by reverse transcription of extracted RNA. This table comes from immunoSEQ multiplex PCR, and its TCRdb copy is limited to in-frame clones, with some not included. The table records about 210,000 clones, approximately 67% of them present only once. This sample is part of a study of CD8+ T cells in alopecia areata. Study-level background: Treatment comprised oral tofacitinib, 5 to 10 mg twice daily, in treated patients.

CDR1 is SGHDT and CDR2 is YYEEEE in the germline V gene. The J segment lost 3 bases and the V segment lost 4 bases, leaving 12 bases of the junction unmatched. The CDR3 contains 16 residues. Study results and caveats: Many expanded lesional clones remained in scalp and blood on tofacitinib.

The sequencing here drew on CD4+ T cells sorted from blood, taken between weeks 43 and 45, from a patient treated with tofacitinib. The sequence was obtained from a human donor with alopecia areata. The chain employs TRBV5-6 and TRBJ2-7; 8 bases match TRBD1. The CDR3 loop is CASSKQGQGVVYEQYF. The DNA of the CDR3 is TGTGCCAGCAGCAAACAAGGACAGGGTGTCGTCTACGAGCAGTACTTC.